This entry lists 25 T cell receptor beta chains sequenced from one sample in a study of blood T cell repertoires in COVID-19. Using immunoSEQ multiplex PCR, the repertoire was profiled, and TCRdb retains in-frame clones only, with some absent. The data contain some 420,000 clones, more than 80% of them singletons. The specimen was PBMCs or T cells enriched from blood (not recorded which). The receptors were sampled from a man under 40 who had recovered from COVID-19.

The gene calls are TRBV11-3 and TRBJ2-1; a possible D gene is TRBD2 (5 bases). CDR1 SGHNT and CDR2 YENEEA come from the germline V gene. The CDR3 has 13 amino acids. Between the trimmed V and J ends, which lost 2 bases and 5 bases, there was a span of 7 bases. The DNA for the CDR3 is TGTGCCAGCAGCTTAACTAGAAACAATGAGCAGTTCTTC. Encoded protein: CASSLTRNNEQFF.

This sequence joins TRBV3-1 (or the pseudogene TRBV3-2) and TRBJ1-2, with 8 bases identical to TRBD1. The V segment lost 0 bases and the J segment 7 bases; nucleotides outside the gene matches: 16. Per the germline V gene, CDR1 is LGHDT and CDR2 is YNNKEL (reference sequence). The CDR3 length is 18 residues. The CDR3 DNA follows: TGTGCCAGCAGCCAAGACGGGGGATGGACAGGGCTTCAGGTTGGCTACACCTTC. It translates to CASSQDGGWTGLQVGYTF.

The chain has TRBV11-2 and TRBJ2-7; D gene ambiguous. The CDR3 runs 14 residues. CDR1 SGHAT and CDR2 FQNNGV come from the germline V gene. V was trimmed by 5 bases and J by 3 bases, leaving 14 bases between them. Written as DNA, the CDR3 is TGTGCCAGCAGCAATAATGTGGGCTACTACGAGCAGTACTTC. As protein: CASSNNVGYYEQYF.

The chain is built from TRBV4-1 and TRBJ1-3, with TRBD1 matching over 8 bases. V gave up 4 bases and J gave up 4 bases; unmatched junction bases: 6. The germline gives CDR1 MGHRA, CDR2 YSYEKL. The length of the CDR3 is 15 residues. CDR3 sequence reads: CASSLDRVSGNTIYF. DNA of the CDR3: TGCGCCAGCAGCCTGGACAGGGTTTCGGGAAACACCATATATTTT.

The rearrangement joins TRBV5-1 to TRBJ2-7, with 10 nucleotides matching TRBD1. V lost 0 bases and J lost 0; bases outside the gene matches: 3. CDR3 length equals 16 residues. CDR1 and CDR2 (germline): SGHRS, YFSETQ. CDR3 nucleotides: TGCGCCAGCAGCTTGGGACAGGGGGCCAGCTCCTACGAGCAGTACTTC. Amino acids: CASSLGQGASSYEQYF.

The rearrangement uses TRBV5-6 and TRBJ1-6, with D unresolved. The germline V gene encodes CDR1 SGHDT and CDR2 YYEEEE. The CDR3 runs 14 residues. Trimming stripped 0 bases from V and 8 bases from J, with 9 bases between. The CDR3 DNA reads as TGTGCCAGCAGCTTGGCGGGGAATCATTCACCCCTCCACTTT. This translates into CASSLAGNHSPLHF.

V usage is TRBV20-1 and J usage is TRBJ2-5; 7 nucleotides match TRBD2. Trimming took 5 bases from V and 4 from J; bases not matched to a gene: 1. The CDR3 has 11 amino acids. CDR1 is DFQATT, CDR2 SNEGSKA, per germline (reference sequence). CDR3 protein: CSAGGGETQYF. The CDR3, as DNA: TGCAGTGCTGGGGGGGGAGAGACCCAGTACTTC.

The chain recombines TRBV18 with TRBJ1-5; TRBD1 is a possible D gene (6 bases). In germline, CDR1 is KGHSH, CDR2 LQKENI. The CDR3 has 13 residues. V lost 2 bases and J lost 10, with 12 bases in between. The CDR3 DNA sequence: TGTGCCAGCTCACCAACAGGGCTGGATCCCCAGCATTTT. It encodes CASSPTGLDPQHF.

The CDR3 DNA reads TGCAGCGTTCTCGGGACTAGCGGCACCTATAGTACCGGGGAGCTGTTTTTT. The encoded protein is CSVLGTSGTYSTGELFF. The V call is TRBV29-1, the J call TRBJ2-2; 11 bases match TRBD2. V dropped 5 bases and J dropped 5; count of bases not matched to a gene: 13. CDR3 length: 17 residues. Germline V gene sequence: CDR1 SQVTM, CDR2 ANQGSEA.

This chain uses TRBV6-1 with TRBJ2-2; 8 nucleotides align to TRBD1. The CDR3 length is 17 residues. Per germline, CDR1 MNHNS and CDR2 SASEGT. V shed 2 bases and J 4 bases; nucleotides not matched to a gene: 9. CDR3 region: CASSEPRQGITTGELFF. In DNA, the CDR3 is TGTGCCAGCAGTGAACCTAGACAGGGGATAACCACCGGGGAGCTGTTTTTT.

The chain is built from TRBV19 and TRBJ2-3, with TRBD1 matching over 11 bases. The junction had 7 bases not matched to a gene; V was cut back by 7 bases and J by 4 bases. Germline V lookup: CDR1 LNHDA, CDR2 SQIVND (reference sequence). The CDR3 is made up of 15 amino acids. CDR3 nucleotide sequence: TGTGCCAGTACCCCGGGACAGGGGGGCGCAGATACGCAGTATTTT. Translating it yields CASTPGQGGADTQYF.

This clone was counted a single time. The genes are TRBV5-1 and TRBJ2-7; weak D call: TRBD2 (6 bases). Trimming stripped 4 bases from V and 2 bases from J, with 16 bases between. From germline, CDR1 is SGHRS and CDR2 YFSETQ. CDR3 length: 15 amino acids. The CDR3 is CASSGGTSGTYEQYF. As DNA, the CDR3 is TGCGCCAGCAGCGGCGGGACGTCAGGGACCTACGAGCAGTACTTC. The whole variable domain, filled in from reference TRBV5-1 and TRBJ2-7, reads KAGVTQTPRYLIKTRGQQVTLSCSPISGHRSVSWYQQTPGQGLQFLFEYFSETQRNKGNFPGRFSGRQFSNSRSEMNVSTLELGDSALYLCASSGGTSGTYEQYFGPGTRLTVT.

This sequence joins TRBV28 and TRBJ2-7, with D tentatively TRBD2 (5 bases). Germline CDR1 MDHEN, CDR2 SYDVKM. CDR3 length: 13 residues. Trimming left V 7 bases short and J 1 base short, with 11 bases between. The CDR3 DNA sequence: TGTGCCAGCATAAAGGACTCTTCCTACGAGCAGTACTTC. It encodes CASIKDSSYEQYF.

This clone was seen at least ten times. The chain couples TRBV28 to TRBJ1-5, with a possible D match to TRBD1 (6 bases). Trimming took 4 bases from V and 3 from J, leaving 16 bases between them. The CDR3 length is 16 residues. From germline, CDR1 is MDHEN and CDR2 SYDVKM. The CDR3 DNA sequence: TGTGCCAGCAGTTCTACAAAGACAGGTTACAATCAGCCCCAGCATTTT. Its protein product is CASSSTKTGYNQPQHF.

In nucleotides, the CDR3 is TGTGCCAGCAGTTTTCTCCCGGATTCACCCCTCCACTTT. It translates to CASSFLPDSPLHF. V is TRBV28 and J is TRBJ1-6; no clear D. The CDR3 totals 13 residues. CDR1 is MDHEN and CDR2 is SYDVKM in the germline V gene. The V end was cut by 3 bases, the J end by 8 bases, with 8 bases between.

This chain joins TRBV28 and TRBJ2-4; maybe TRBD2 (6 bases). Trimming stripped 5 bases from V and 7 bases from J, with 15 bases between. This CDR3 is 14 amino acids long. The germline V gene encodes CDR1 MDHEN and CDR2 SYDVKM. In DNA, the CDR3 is TGTGCCAGCAGTGAGGGGACTGTGGGGAACATTCAGTACTTC. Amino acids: CASSEGTVGNIQYF.

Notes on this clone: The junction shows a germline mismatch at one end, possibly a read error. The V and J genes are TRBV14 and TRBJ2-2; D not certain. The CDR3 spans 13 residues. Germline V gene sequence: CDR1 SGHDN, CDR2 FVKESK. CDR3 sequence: CASSPLGPAELLF. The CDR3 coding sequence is TGTGCCAGCAGCCCCCTAGGCCCGGCGGAGCTGCTTTTT. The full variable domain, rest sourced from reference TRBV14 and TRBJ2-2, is EAGVTQFPSHSVIEKGQTVTLRCDPISGHDNLYWYRRVMGKEIKFLLHFVKESKQDESGMPNNRFLAERTGGTYSTLKVQPAELEDSGVYFCASSPLGPAELLFGEGSRLTVL.

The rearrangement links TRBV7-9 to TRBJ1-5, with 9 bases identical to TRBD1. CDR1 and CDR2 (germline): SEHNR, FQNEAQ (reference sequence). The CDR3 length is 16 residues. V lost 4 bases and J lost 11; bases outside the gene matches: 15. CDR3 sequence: CASSSSRDRAAAAQHF. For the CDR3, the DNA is TGTGCCAGCAGCTCATCCCGGGACAGGGCAGCAGCGGCCCAGCATTTT.

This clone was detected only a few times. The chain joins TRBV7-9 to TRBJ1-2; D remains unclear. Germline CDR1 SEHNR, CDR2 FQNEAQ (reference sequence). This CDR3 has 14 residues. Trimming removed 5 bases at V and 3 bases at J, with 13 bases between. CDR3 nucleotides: TGTGCCAGCAGCCCCATGGCGGGTGACTATGGCTACACCTTC. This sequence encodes CASSPMAGDYGYTF.

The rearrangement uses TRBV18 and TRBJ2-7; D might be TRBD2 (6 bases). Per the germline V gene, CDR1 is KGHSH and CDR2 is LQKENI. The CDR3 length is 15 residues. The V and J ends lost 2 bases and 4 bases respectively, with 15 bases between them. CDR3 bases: TGTGCCAGCTCACCATTAGTAACAGGAGGGTACGAGCAGTACTTC. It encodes CASSPLVTGGYEQYF.

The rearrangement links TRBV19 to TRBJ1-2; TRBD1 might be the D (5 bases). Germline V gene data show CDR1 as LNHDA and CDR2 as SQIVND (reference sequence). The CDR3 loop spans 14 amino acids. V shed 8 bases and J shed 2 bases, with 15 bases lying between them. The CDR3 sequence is CASAPQDINYGYTF. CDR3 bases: TGTGCCAGTGCACCCCAGGACATAAACTATGGCTACACCTTC.

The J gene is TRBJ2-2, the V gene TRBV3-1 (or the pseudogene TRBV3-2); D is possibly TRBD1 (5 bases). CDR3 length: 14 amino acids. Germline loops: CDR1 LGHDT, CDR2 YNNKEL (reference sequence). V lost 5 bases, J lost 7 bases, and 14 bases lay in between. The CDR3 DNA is TGTGCCAGCAGCTTCTTTCAGGGAAACGGGGAGCTGTTTTTT. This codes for CASSFFQGNGELFF.

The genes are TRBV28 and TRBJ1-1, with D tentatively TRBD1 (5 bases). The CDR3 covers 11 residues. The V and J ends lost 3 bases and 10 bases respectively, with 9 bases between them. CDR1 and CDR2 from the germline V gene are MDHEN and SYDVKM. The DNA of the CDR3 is TGTGCCAGCAGTTTCAGCGGGGGAGCTTTCTTT. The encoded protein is CASSFSGGAFF.

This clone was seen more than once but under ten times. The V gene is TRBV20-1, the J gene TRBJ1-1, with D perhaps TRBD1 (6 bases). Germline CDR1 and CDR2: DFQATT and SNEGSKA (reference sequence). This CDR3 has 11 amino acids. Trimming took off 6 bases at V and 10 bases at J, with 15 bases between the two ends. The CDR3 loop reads CSAETGRGAFF. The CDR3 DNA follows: TGCAGTGCGGAAACAGGGAGGGGAGCTTTCTTT.

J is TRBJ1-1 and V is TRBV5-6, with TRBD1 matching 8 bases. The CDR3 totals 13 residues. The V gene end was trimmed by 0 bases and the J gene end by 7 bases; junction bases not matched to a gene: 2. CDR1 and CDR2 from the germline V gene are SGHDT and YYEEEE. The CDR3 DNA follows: TGTGCCAGCAGCTTGGGGACAGGGCGTGAAGCTTTCTTT. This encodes CASSLGTGREAFF.